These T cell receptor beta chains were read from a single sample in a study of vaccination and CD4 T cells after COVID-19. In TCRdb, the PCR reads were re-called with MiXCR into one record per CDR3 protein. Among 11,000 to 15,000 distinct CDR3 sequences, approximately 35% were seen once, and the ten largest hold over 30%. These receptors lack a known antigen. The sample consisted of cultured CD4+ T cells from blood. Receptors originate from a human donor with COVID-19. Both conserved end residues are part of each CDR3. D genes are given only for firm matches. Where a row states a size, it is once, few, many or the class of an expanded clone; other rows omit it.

CDR3aa: CASSSHRDTEAFF
CDR3nt: TGTGCCAGCAGCTCCCACAGGGACACTGAAGCTTTCTTT
j_gene: TRBJ1-1
abundance: NA
len: 13
v_gene: TRBV7-2
d_gene: NA

CDR3aa: CASSLAPGQGVGVLFF
CDR3nt: TGTGCCAGCAGTTTAGCGCCGGGCCAGGGGGTAGGAGTACTGTTTTTT
j_gene: TRBJ1-4
abundance: NA
len: 16
v_gene: TRBV12-3/TRBV12-4
d_gene: TRBD1

CDR3aa: CASSLGQPQETQYF
CDR3nt: TGTGCCAGCAGTTTGGGACAGCCCCAAGAGACCCAGTACTTC
j_gene: TRBJ2-5
abundance: NA
len: 14
v_gene: TRBV12-3/TRBV12-4
d_gene: TRBD1

CDR3aa: CASSLSTGHNEKLFF
CDR3nt: TGTGCCAGCAGCTTATCAACAGGACATAATGAAAAACTGTTTTTT
j_gene: TRBJ1-4
abundance: few
len: 15
v_gene: TRBV7-9
d_gene: NA

CDR3aa: CASGWVVETQYF
CDR3nt: TGTGCCAGCGGTTGGGTCGTGGAGACCCAGTACTTC
j_gene: TRBJ2-5
abundance: NA
len: 12
v_gene: TRBV27
d_gene: NA

CDR3aa: CASSQDRDQPQHF
CDR3nt: TGTGCCAGCAGCCAAGATCGAGATCAGCCCCAGCATTTT
j_gene: TRBJ1-5
abundance: NA
len: 13
v_gene: TRBV3-1
d_gene: NA

CDR3aa: CSASARDNGELFF
CDR3nt: TGCAGTGCTAGTGCCCGCGATAACGGGGAGCTGTTTTTT
j_gene: TRBJ2-2
abundance: NA
len: 13
v_gene: TRBV20-1
d_gene: NA

CDR3aa: CSARDQTIAQETQYF
CDR3nt: TGCAGTGCTAGAGATCAGACGATCGCGCAGGAGACCCAGTACTTC
j_gene: TRBJ2-5
abundance: few
len: 15
v_gene: TRBV20-1
d_gene: NA

CDR3aa: CASSLGGGGHEKLFF
CDR3nt: TGTGCCAGCAGCTTAGGGGGAGGGGGCCATGAAAAACTGTTTTTT
j_gene: TRBJ1-4
abundance: NA
len: 15
v_gene: TRBV7-2
d_gene: TRBD1

CDR3aa: CASTSDYGYTF
CDR3nt: TGTGCCAGCACGAGCGATTATGGCTACACCTTC
j_gene: TRBJ1-2
abundance: medium-sized
len: 11
v_gene: TRBV9
d_gene: NA

CDR3aa: CASSLLAFSGNTIYF
CDR3nt: TGTGCCAGCAGCTTGCTCGCTTTCTCTGGAAACACCATATATTTT
j_gene: TRBJ1-3
abundance: few
len: 15
v_gene: TRBV11-1
d_gene: NA